This T cell receptor beta chain was sequenced for a study of shared clonotypes between healthy human individuals. Study-wide results and limits: The study's rarefaction showed incomplete sorted-subset sequencing despite large depth.

For every subset, genomic DNA was evenly distributed across several immunoSEQ plates. Libraries were prepared by immunoSEQ multiplex PCR; TCRdb keeps only in-frame clonotypes and omits some of them. The table includes some 1 million clones, about 70% detected once. This clone was observed a handful of times. Its antigen is not known. Germline trimming cut 10 bases from V and 7 bases from J; bases unmatched to any gene: 13. The CDR3 totals 14 residues. Germline-derived CDR1 and CDR2 are LNHDA and SQIVND (reference sequence). Each of the donors was a healthy adult who was HIV-negative and had not had a recent acute infection or vaccination. All the donors were Caucasian adults who lived in Nashville, Tennessee.

The sample consisted of memory CD4+ T cells sorted from blood. Subset noted: CD45RA-negative fraction. The chain is built from TRBV19 and TRBJ2-7; 10 nucleotides agree with TRBD2. This receptor was identified in a man aged 18 to 29 in good health. The CDR3 bases are TGTGCCACCTCGACGGGACTAGCGTCGGGGGAGCAGTACTTC. Its protein is CATSTGLASGEQYF.